This TCR beta chain emerged from a study of blood T cell repertoires in COVID-19. Background on the study: Samples representing acute and convalescent COVID-19 were sourced from the United States, Italy and Spain.

Sequenced by immunoSEQ multiplex PCR; TCRdb stores in-frame clones only, minus some. Among roughly 500,000 clones listed, around 85% were seen once. Across about two dozen US areas, participants ranged in age from about 18 to 90 years. Resolution of symptoms, clearance, or two negative PCRs was present in recovered Cohort 3 donors. A single count supports this clone. The TCR was taken from a woman aged 55 to 70 who had recovered from COVID-19. Sequencing input: PBMCs or T cells enriched from blood (not recorded which).

In DNA form, the CDR3 reads TGCGCCAGCAGTCCTGGGACAGGTAAGCAGGAAAACACCGGGGAGCTGTTTTTT. Translation gives CASSPGTGKQENTGELFF. The chain is built from TRBV23-1 and TRBJ2-2, with 8 bases lining up with TRBD1. TRBV23-1 is treated as an ORF (open reading frame) with a function not yet certain. The trim removed 4 bases at V and 2 bases at J, leaving 12 bases unmatched. This CDR3 contains 18 residues.